The 19 T cell receptor beta chains below were found in one sample sequenced in a study of T cells in Graves' hyperthyroidism and ophthalmopathy. From RNA transcripts, TCR beta CDR3 regions were amplified. A set of HTBI primers served as the primers for a first-round RT-PCR of the TCR CDR3. TCRdb reanalysed the multiplex PCR reads using MiXCR and keeps one entry per CDR3 protein. The data contain about 360,000 distinct CDR3 sequences, approximately 13% of them singletons. Sequenced sample: blood. Receptors originate from a man aged 30 to 45 with Graves' hyperthyroidism that later progressed to Graves' ophthalmopathy.

This clonotype was counted ten times or more. The CDR3 protein is CASTPGVGGTDTQYF. The CDR3 region has the DNA TGTGCCAGCACCCCGGGGGTTGGGGGGACAGATACGCAGTATTTT. The chain links TRBV12-3 or TRBV12-4 to TRBJ2-3; maybe TRBD2 (6 bases). V gave up 7 bases and J gave up 3 bases, with 17 bases separating them. This CDR3 has 15 amino acids.

The chain has TRBV5-6 and TRBJ2-2; D is uncertain. The CDR3 consists of 13 residues. Germline CDR1 and CDR2: SGHDT and YYEEEE. V lost 1 base, J lost 5 bases, and 6 bases lay in between. This chain's CDR3 is CASSLWSTGELFF. The DNA for the CDR3 is TGTGCCAGCAGCTTGTGGTCGACCGGGGAGCTGTTTTTT.

In its sample, this clonotype was seen many times. The rearrangement joins TRBV12-3 or TRBV12-4 to TRBJ1-2; D unresolved. The CDR3 is 16 amino acids. The V end was cut by 3 bases, the J end by 0 bases, with 14 bases between. The CDR3 coding sequence is TGTGCCAGCAGTTTTAAATCGGCAGACACTAACTATGGCTACACCTTC. This sequence encodes CASSFKSADTNYGYTF.

There are many counts of this clonotype. The chain uses TRBV11-2 and TRBJ2-1; 7 bases are a match to TRBD2. The trim removed 1 base at V and 7 bases at J, leaving 4 bases unmatched. There are 14 residues in the CDR3. Germline values: CDR1 SGHAT, CDR2 FQNNGV. In nucleotides, the CDR3 is TGTGCCAGCAGCTTAGGGACTAGTTGGAATGAGCAGTTCTTC. Its translation is CASSLGTSWNEQFF. Together with reference TRBV11-2 and TRBJ2-1, the CDR3 gives the full variable domain: EAGVAQSPRYKIIEKRQSVAFWCNPISGHATLYWYQQILGQGPKLLIQFQNNGVVDDSQLPKDRFSAERLKGVDSTLKIQPAKLEDSAVYLCASSLGTSWNEQFFGPGTRLTVL.

Of note for this clonotype: This sequence may be a read error, since a much larger clone differs from it by one base. Without the conserved terminal phenylalanine or tryptophan, this CDR3 likely stems from a read error. The chain links TRBV7-2 to TRBJ1-1; a weak D match, TRBD1 (6 bases). The CDR3 loop spans 16 amino acids. Trimming stripped 1 base from V and 2 bases from J, with 14 bases between. From germline, CDR1 is SGHTA and CDR2 FQGNSA. CDR3 nucleotides: TGTGCCAGCAGCTTAGAGGGGGGGCGGATTAACACTGAAGCTTTCGTT. Translating gives CASSLEGGRINTEAFV.

In this sample, this clonotype turned up many times. This chain uses TRBV6-1 with TRBJ2-3; D might be TRBD2 (5 bases). Germline CDR1 reads MNHNS; CDR2 reads SASEGT. The CDR3 runs to 15 residues. The V end was cut by 7 bases, the J end by 0 bases, with 14 bases between. This CDR3 reads CASNLLATSTDTQYF. The CDR3 DNA reads TGTGCCAGCAATCTCCTAGCTACTAGCACAGATACGCAGTATTTT.

This clonotype was counted ten times or more. The genes are TRBV12-3 or TRBV12-4 and TRBJ1-2; D gene uncertain. Deletions cut 2 bases from V and 8 bases from J, with 6 bases between. The CDR3 is 11 residues long. CDR3: CASSLREGYTF. CDR3 sequence (DNA): TGTGCCAGCAGTTTAAGGGAGGGCTACACCTTC.

This clonotype was counted at least ten times. The V and J genes are TRBV3-1 and TRBJ1-6; D might be TRBD1 (5 bases). V gave up 4 bases and J gave up 13 bases, with 14 bases separating them. Looked up from germline, CDR1 is LGHDT and CDR2 is YNNKEL (reference sequence). The CDR3 totals 13 residues. The DNA for the CDR3 is TGTGCCAGCAGCCTACATCAGGGTAATCCCCTCCACTTT. Translation: CASSLHQGNPLHF. Full variable domain (rest looked up from reference TRBV3-1 and TRBJ1-6): DTAVSQTPKYLVTQMGNDKSIKCEQNLGHDTMYWYKQDSKKFLKIMFSYNNKELIINETVPNRFSPKSPDKAHLNLHINSLELGDSAVYFCASSLHQGNPLHFGNGTRLTVT.

This clonotype occurred many times. This chain joins TRBV7-2 and TRBJ2-1, with D tentatively TRBD1 or TRBD2 (5 bases each). CDR1 is SGHTA, CDR2 FQGNSA, per germline. The germline V and J ends were trimmed by 2 bases and 10 bases, with 12 bases remaining between them. This CDR3 has 13 amino acids. CDR3 amino acids: CASSLSGRAEQFF. The CDR3 DNA is TGTGCCAGCAGCTTAAGCGGCAGGGCCGAGCAGTTCTTC.

The rearrangement uses TRBV5-1 and TRBJ2-7; D uncertain. This CDR3 is built from 13 residues. The germline CDR1 and CDR2 sequences are SGHRS and YFSETQ. Trimming shortened V by 0 bases and J by 3 bases, and 7 bases separated the two germline ends. Here the CDR3 DNA reads TGCGCCAGCAGCTTGGAATTAAGCTACGAGCAGTACTTC. Translation gives CASSLELSYEQYF.

In its sample, this clonotype was seen many times. V is TRBV11-2 and J is TRBJ2-7; possible D gene TRBD1, 5 bases. V was cut by 4 bases and J by 3 bases, with 10 bases left in between. The CDR3 extends over 13 amino acids. In germline, CDR1 is SGHAT, CDR2 FQNNGV. CDR3 residues: CASSSRAVYEQYF. For the CDR3, the DNA is TGTGCCAGCAGCTCCAGGGCCGTCTACGAGCAGTACTTC.

This clonotype was seen ten or more times. This chain links TRBV28 with TRBJ2-7; 9 bases line up with TRBD1. The CDR3 spans 15 residues. V shed 5 bases and J 7 bases; nucleotides not matched to a gene: 12. CDR1 MDHEN and CDR2 SYDVKM come from the germline V gene. DNA for the CDR3: TGTGCCAGCAGTACCCCGGACAGGGGCGCGGCGGAGCAGTACTTC. Protein sequence: CASSTPDRGAAEQYF. Filled out from reference TRBV28 and TRBJ2-7, the complete variable domain reads DVKVTQSSRYLVKRTGEKVFLECVQDMDHENMFWYRQDPGLGLRLIYFSYDVKMKEKGDIPEGYSVSREKKERFSLILESASTNQTSMYLCASSTPDRGAAEQYFGPGTRLTVT.

At least ten counts were recorded for this clonotype. The chain uses TRBV2 and TRBJ1-2, with 7 bases fitting TRBD1. Germline V gives CDR1 SNHLY, CDR2 FYNNEI. CDR3 size: 12 residues. Trimming removed 7 bases from V and 6 bases from J; junction bases left unmatched: 5. In nucleotides, the CDR3 is TGTGCCAGCACTGGGACAGATGATGGCTACACCTTC. It translates to CASTGTDDGYTF.

Ten or more counts support this clonotype. The chain uses TRBV2 and TRBJ2-7; D is unclear. Trimming removed 4 bases from V and 3 bases from J, with 7 bases in between. Germline CDR1 is SNHLY and CDR2 is FYNNEI. This CDR3 has 12 amino acids. CDR3 sequence reads: CASSGWDYEQYF. The CDR3 DNA reads TGTGCCAGCAGTGGGTGGGACTACGAGCAGTACTTC.

This sequence joins TRBV20-1 and TRBJ2-3, with D possibly TRBD2 on 7 matching bases. V lost 3 bases to trimming and J lost 6 bases, with 28 bases between them. Germline assignment: CDR1 DFQATT and CDR2 SNEGSKA (reference sequence). CDR3 length: 18 amino acids. The CDR3 bases are TGCAGTGCTAGGGCCGTGGTTGAGTGGGGGGGCTCTCCCGATACGCAGTATTTT. As protein: CSARAVVEWGGSPDTQYF.

The table lists this clonotype with a few counts. J is TRBJ2-1 and V is TRBV6-9, with D possibly being TRBD1 or TRBD2 (5 bases each). V was trimmed by 2 bases and J by 9 bases, leaving 11 bases between them. This CDR3 is 13 amino acids long. From germline, CDR1 is MNHGY and CDR2 SVAAGI. CDR3 sequence: CASSYTGPGEQFF. CDR3 nucleotide sequence: TGTGCCAGCAGTTATACGGGGCCGGGTGAGCAGTTCTTC.

The V call is TRBV20-1, the J call TRBJ1-2; the match to TRBD1 covers 10 bases. Losses at the gene ends were 5 bases for V and 2 bases for J; bases not matched to a gene: 5. The CDR3 consists of 14 residues. From germline, CDR1 is DFQATT and CDR2 SNEGSKA (reference sequence). DNA of the CDR3: TGCAGTGCTCCGGGACAGGGGTGGAACTATGGCTACACCTTC. This encodes CSAPGQGWNYGYTF.

This clonotype has a count of ten or more. This sequence joins TRBV2 and TRBJ2-3; perhaps TRBD2 as D (6 bases). In germline, CDR1 is SNHLY, CDR2 FYNNEI. With 6 bases removed from V and 0 bases from J, the gap between germline ends came to 7 bases. The CDR3 runs to 13 residues. The CDR3 coding sequence is TGTGCCAGCAGCGGGGGAAGCACAGATACGCAGTATTTT. This translates into CASSGGSTDTQYF.

The V call is TRBV29-1, the J call TRBJ2-7; D is undetermined. The CDR3 extends over 10 amino acids. CDR1 SQVTM and CDR2 ANQGSEA come from the germline V gene. The V and J ends lost 6 bases and 6 bases respectively, with 9 bases between them. In DNA, the CDR3 is TGCAGCGTCATGGTTGCCGAGCAGTACTTC. It encodes CSVMVAEQYF.